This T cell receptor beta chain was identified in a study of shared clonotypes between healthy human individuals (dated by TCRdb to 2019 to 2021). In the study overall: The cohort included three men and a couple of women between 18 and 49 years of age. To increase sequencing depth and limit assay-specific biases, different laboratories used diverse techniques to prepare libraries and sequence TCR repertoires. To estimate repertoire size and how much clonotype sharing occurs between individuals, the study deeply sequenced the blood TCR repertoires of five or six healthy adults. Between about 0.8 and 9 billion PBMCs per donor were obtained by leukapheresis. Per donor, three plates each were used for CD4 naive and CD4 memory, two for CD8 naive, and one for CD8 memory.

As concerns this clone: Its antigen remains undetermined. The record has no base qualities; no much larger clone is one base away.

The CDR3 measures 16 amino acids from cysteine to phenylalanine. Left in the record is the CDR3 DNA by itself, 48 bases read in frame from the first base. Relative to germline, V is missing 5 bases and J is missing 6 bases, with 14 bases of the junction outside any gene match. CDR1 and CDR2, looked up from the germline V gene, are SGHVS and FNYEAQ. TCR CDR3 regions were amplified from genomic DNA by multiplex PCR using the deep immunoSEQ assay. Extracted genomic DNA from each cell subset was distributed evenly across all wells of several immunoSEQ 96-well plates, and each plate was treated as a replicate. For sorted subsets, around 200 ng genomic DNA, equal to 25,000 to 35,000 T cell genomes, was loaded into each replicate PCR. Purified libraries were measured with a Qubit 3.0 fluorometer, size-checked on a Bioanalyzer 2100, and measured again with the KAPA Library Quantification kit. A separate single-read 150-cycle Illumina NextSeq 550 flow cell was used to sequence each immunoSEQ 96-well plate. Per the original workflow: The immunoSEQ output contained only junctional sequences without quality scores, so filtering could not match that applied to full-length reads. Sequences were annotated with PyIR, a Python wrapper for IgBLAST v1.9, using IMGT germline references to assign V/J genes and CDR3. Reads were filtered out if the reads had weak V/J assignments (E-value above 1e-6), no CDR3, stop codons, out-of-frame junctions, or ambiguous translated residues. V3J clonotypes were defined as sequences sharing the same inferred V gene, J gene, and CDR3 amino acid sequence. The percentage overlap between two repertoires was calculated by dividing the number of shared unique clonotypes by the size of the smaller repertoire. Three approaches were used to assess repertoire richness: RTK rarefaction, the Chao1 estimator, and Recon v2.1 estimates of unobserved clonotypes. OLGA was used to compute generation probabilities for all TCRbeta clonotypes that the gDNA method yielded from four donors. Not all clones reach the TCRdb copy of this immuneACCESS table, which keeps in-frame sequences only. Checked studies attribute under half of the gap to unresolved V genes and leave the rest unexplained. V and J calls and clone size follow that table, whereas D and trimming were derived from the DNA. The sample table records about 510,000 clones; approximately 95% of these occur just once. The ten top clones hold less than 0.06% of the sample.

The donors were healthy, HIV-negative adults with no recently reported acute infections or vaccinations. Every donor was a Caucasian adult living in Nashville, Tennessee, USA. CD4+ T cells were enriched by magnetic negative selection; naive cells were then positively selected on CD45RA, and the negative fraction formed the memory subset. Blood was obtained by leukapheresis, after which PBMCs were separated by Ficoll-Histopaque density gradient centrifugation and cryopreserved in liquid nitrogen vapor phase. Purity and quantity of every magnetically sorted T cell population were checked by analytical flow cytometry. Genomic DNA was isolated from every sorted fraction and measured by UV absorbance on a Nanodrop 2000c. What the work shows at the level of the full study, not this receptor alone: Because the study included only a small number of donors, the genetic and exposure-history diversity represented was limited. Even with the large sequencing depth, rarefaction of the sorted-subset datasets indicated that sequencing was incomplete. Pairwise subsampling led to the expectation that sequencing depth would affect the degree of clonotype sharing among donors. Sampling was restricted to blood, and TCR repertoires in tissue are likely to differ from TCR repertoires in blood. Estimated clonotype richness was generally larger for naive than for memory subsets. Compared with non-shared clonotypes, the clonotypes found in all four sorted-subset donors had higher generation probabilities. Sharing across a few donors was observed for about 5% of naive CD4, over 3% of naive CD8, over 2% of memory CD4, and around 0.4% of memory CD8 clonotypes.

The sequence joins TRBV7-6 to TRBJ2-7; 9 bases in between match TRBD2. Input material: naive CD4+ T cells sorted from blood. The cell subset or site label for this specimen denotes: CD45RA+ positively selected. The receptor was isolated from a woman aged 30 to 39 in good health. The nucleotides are TGTGCCAGCAGCACCGCTAGCGGGGAGACTCCTTCCGAGCAGTACTTC. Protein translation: CASSTASGETPSEQYF.